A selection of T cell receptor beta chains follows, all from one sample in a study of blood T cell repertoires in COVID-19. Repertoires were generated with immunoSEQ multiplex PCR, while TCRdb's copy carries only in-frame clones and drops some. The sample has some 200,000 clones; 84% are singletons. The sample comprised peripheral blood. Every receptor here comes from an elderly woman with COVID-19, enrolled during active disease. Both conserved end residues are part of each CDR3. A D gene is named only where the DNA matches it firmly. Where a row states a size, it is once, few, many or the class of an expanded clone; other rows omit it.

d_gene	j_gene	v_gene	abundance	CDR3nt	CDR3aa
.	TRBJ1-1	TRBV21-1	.	TGTGCCAGCAGCAAAGGGTTGTGGGGCCTGAACACTGAAGCTTTCTTT	CASSKGLWGLNTEAFF
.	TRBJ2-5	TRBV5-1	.	TGCGCCAGCAGCAAGGACCCCCAGGGTATCGGGGAGACCCAGTACTTC	CASSKDPQGIGETQYF
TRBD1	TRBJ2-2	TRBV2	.	TGTGCCAGCAGGTTAGGGGGCCCCGGGGAGCTGTTTTTT	CASRLGGPGELFF
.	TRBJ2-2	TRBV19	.	TGTGCCAGTAGTATATGGCAGGGCTCGAACACCGGGGAGCTGTTTTTT	CASSIWQGSNTGELFF
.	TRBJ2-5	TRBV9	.	TGTGCCAGCGGACGCCCGGGGGAGACCCAGTACTTC	CASGRPGETQYF
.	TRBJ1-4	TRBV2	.	TGTGCCAGCAGTGGTCAAGGGGCGCGATTAGTGCTGTTTTTT	CASSGQGARLVLFF
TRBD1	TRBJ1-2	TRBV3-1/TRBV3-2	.	TGTGCCAGCAGTATACAGGGGACCCTTGGCTACACCTTC	CASSIQGTLGYTF
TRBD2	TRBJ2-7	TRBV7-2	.	TGTGCCAGCAGCCCAGTAGCGGGAGTAAACGAGCAGTACTTC	CASSPVAGVNEQYF
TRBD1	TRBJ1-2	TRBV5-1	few	TGCGCCAGCAGCTTCCTGGGACAGGACGGCTACACCTTC	CASSFLGQDGYTF
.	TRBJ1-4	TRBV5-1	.	TGCGCCAGCAGCTTGCAGGGGAATGAAAAACTGTTTTTT	CASSLQGNEKLFF
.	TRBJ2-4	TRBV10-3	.	TGTGCCATCAGTGAGGGCACCAGCGGCCCGCAAAACATTCAGTACTTC	CAISEGTSGPQNIQYF
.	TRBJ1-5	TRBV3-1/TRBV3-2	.	TGTGCCAGCAGCCACGAGGGAAATCAGCCCCAGCATTTT	CASSHEGNQPQHF
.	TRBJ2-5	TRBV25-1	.	TGTGCCAGCAGTATAGAGCCCCTCGAGACCCAGTACTTC	CASSIEPLETQYF
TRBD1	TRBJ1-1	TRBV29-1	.	TGCAGCGTACTACTAGTGACAGGGGGCTGGACTGAAGCTTTCTTT	CSVLLVTGGWTEAFF
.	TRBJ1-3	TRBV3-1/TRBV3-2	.	TGTGCCAGCAGCCCCGGGCCGAGGGAGGGAAACACCATATATTTT	CASSPGPREGNTIYF
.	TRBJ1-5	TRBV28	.	TGTGCCAGCAGTTTCCAGGGGAATCAGCCCCAGCATTTT	CASSFQGNQPQHF
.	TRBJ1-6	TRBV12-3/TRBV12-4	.	TGTGCCAGCAGTGGGACTGCGAATTCACCCCTCCACTTT	CASSGTANSPLHF
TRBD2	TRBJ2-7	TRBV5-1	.	TGCGCCAGCAGCTTAGGGACTAGCGGGAGCTATGGCGAGCAGTACTTC	CASSLGTSGSYGEQYF
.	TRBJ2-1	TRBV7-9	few	TGTGCCAGCAGCTTTGCGGGAAGAAATGAGCAGTTCTTC	CASSFAGRNEQFF
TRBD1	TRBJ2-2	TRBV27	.	TGTGCCAGCATACAATCCGGGACAGGGGTAGGCGGGGAGCTGTTTTTT	CASIQSGTGVGGELFF
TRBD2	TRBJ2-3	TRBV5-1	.	TGCGCCAGCAGCTTCAGCGGGGGGGCGGGAGATACGCAGTATTTT	CASSFSGGAGDTQYF
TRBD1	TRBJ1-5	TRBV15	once	TGTGCCACCAGCAGCGACAGGGGCGAAGCGCAGCCCCAGCATTTT	CATSSDRGEAQPQHF
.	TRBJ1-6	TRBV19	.	TGTGCCAGTAGTAAGGGAGAGGCAAATTCACCCCTCCACTTT	CASSKGEANSPLHF
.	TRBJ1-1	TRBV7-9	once	TGTGCCAGCAGCTTTGGCTGGGGGCCCACTGAAGCTTTCTTT	CASSFGWGPTEAFF
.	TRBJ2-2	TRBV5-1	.	TGCGCCAGCAGCTCCTCCAGCGGGTACACCGGGGAGCTGTTTTTT	CASSSSSGYTGELFF